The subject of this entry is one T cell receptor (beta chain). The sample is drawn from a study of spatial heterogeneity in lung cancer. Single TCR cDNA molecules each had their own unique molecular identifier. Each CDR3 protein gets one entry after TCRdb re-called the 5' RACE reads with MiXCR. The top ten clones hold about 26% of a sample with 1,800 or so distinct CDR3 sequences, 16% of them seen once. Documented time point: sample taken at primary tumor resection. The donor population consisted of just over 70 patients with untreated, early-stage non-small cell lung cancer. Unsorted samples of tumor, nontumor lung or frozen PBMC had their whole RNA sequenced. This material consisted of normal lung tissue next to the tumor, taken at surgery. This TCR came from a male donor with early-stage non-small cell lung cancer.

CDR3 DNA sequence: TGCAGTGCTGACTACAGGGGGCAGGGACCCAAAAACATTCAGTACTTC. This sequence encodes CSADYRGQGPKNIQYF. The chain links TRBV20-1 to TRBJ2-4, with TRBD1 matching 9 bases. The CDR3 has 16 amino acids. J was trimmed by 2 bases and V by 5 bases; bases with no gene match: 10. Germline CDR1 DFQATT, CDR2 SNEGSKA (reference sequence).